One T cell receptor beta chain is described in this entry. Its antigen is as yet unknown. V lost 0 bases and J 0 bases, leaving 13 bases between the germline ends. Germline CDR1 SGHNT, CDR2 YYREEE (reference sequence). The CDR3 spans 16 residues. These data are taken from a study of cytomegalovirus exposure and HLA in healthy donors. Study context: About 80 million unique TCRs from HLA-typed donors were held in an early data release.

Findings and limits, study-wide: Later on, an analysis showed TCR association rates differing by HLA locus, with DRB1 the most and HLA-C the fewest.

Amplification used 60 Vbeta primers and 13 Jbeta primers. Only in-frame clones appear in the TCRdb table, and some are missing; sequencing was by immunoSEQ multiplex PCR. Among over 150,000 clones, 80% were seen once, and the ten largest hold around 13%. Sequenced sample: PBMCs. The receptor was isolated from a man aged 25 to 40 in good health and CMV-seropositive. The V gene is TRBV5-4, the J gene TRBJ2-7, with a tentative D call TRBD2 (6 bases). CDR3 sequence (DNA): TGTGCCAGCAGCTTGGCCGGGGGTCGGCTCTCCTACGAGCAGTACTTC. This codes for CASSLAGGRLSYEQYF.